Included here is one T cell receptor (beta chain) sequence, with context. Its cognate antigen has yet to be identified. The record has no base qualities; no much larger clone is one base away. Each collaborating institution followed its own protocols to collect whole blood in K2EDTA tubes. For TCRbeta analysis, collaborators shipped samples as frozen whole blood, isolated PBMCs, or DNA extracted from either of those sample types. These data originate in a study of blood T cell repertoires in COVID-19 (TCRdb year 2020). About the investigation overall: Samples from collaborators originated in the United States, Italy and Spain and spanned both the acute and convalescent phases of COVID-19. The repertoires were made available in a free public database intended to serve as a resource for research on the immune response to SARS-CoV-2. HLA class I and class II types, where available, came from metadata supplied by the sample provider rather than from assay-based typing. The sample metadata nearly always contained a de-identified subject ID, COVID-19 status, age in years and sex. Deeply sampled blood TCRbeta repertoires from subjects exposed to, actively infected with, or recovered from COVID-19 were included in the dataset. The prospective study material was composed of cDNA or gDNA derived from T cells, B-cell-depleted T cells, or PBMCs. The samples were drawn from two sources: the first 160 participants of the ongoing ImmuneRACE study, and 950 to 1,500 subjects contributed by 6 global collaborators. General study outcomes and caveats: How much clinical and demographic metadata was included differed by source and by participant, and the metadata was provided uncurated.

CDR1 and CDR2 were assigned from the germline V gene as MNHEY and SVGAGI. The CDR3, cysteine through phenylalanine, is 13 amino acids long. Solely the CDR3 DNA is kept, with 39 bases framed from the first base. V is pruned by 4 bases and J by 4 bases, leaving 3 bases of the junction without a gene match. TCRbeta CDR3 regions were amplified from genomic DNA using the immunoSEQ Assay, a bias-controlled multiplex PCR. In the paper's pipeline: The number of nucleated cells in each sample was estimated by amplification of reference gene primers within the assay. To quantify the absolute abundance of each unique TCRbeta CDR3 rearrangement, sequence reads were collapsed and filtered. For each sample, productive Simpson clonality was calculated as the square root of Simpson's diversity index over productive rearrangements. Sourced from immuneACCESS, this table was stored by TCRdb with only in-frame sequences that have V and J called. A share of the clones is absent; for the studies checked, an unresolved V gene accounts for under half, and the remainder has no known explanation. D and trimming come from the DNA, and the V and J calls and clone size come from that table. Counted in this sample were 100,000 to 120,000 clones; about 90% of them appeared once. 4% to 5.5% of the sample is taken by the ten largest.

This TCR derives from a human donor in a cohort sampled during active COVID-19. The sequenced material came from peripheral blood. The chain couples TRBV6-5 to TRBJ1-2; 7 of the junction bases match TRBD1. The CDR3: CASSSRQGYGYTF. The DNA reads TGTGCCAGCAGTTCCCGACAGGGCTATGGCTACACCTTC.